This T cell receptor (beta chain) was identified during a study of T cells in severe cutaneous drug reactions (dated by TCRdb to between 2018 and 2020). Concerning the study at large: Between the early 2010s and the late 2010s, patients were recruited from Taiwan, Thailand and a European registry network. Enrollment was limited to patients whose SJS/TEN or DRESS diagnosis was probable or definite according to RegiSCAR criteria. Libraries were prepared using iRepertoire multiplex PCR, and a comparison was cited by the authors in which similar capture of abundant clonotypes was shown across iRepertoire and 5' RACE methods with or without UMI. The culprit drug was assigned using the Naranjo algorithm and the ALDEN drug causality algorithm. Biological samples, such as blister fluids/cells and PBMC, were collected from patients during the acute or recovery stage. Bulk TCR sequencing was combined with single-cell sequencing, quantitative PCR validation, functional assays and transgenic mouse experiments. General study outcomes and caveats: According to the authors, further study is still needed to determine whether the public TCR generalizes to SJS/TEN caused by other drugs. A strong increase in TRBV12-4 usage was observed in CBZ-SJS/TEN patients, with averages of 30% to 35% in blister cells and roughly 5% in PBMC. A public TCRbeta CDR3 was found in all seven CBZ-SJS/TEN blister samples (mean around 13%) but was undetectable or scarce in tolerant-control and healthy-donor PBMC.

A remark on this clonotype: Its antigen has not been determined.

For both bulk and single-cell sequencing, libraries were prepared with the iRepertoire multiplex PCR system and TCR subtype-specific primers. Multiplex PCR with primers targeting V, D and J gene regions was used to generate bulk TCR beta libraries. Bulk TCR library preparation used roughly 95-550 ng of RNA per sample as input. Bulk TCR beta amplicons were sequenced on an Illumina MiSeq. Regarding the original processing steps: Sample misassignments and low-quality sequencing reads were removed through quality control steps. The amino acids lying between the V-gene Y[YFLI]C motif and the J-segment [FW]GXGT motif were defined as CDR3. The IMGT database served as the reference for assigning TRBV and TRBJ genes and CDR3 clonotypes. TRBV expression in each sample was normalized to the mean of the same gene in PBMC from 35 to 50 healthy donors. The reads, reprocessed by TCRdb, yield one row per CDR3 protein sequence and no DNA. The V and J calls and clone size come from TCRdb's table, not from the authors' own analysis. This specimen's table enumerates approximately 7,600 distinct CDR3 sequences. The top ten clones comprise about 24% of the sample.

Spanning cysteine to phenylalanine, the CDR3 consists of 12 amino acids. No DNA sequence was recorded. The germline V gene (reference sequence) supplies CDR1 DFQATT and CDR2 SNEGSKA. Sequenced donors were patients with carbamazepine-induced Stevens-Johnson syndrome or toxic epidermal necrolysis (CBZ-SJS/TEN). Patients with drug-induced severe cutaneous adverse reactions had T cell receptor repertoires profiled by next-generation sequencing to look for drug-specific clonotypes. RNA was isolated from either blister cells of skin lesions or peripheral blood mononuclear cells. The sample taken for sequencing was cells from a skin blister. The cell subset or site label, as the study defines it: unsorted cells from skin lesion blisters. Recombination connected TRBV20-1 to TRBJ1-1. This receptor was obtained from a human donor with a severe cutaneous adverse drug reaction. CDR3 loop: CSVRREGAEAFF.